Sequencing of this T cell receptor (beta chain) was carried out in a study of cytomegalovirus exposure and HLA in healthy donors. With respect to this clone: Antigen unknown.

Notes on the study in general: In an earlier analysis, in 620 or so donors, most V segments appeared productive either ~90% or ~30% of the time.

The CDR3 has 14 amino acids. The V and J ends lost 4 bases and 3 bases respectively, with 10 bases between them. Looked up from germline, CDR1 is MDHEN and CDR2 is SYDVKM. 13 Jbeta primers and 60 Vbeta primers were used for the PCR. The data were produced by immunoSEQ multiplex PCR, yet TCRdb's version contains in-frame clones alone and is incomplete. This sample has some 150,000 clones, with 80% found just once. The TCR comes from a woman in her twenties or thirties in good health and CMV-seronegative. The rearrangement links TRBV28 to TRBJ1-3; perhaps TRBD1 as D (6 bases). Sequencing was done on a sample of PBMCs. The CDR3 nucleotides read TGTGCCAGCAGTTGGCGGGGGCTTGGAAACACCATATATTTT. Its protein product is CASSWRGLGNTIYF. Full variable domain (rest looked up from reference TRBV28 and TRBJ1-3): DVKVTQSSRYLVKRTGEKVFLECVQDMDHENMFWYRQDPGLGLRLIYFSYDVKMKEKGDIPEGYSVSREKKERFSLILESASTNQTSMYLCASSWRGLGNTIYFGEGSWLTVV.